The present TCR beta chain was sequenced within a study of beta chain features in type 1 diabetes. General observations from the study: Unsettled here was the matter of whether HLA type influences TCRB rearrangement. The study found moderately but significantly shorter TCRB CDR3s in all four CD4+ subsets of Type 1 diabetes patients.

Expressed TCRB transcripts were sequenced because the isolated RNA had all been reverse transcribed beforehand. Assay: immunoSEQ multiplex PCR; the TCRdb copy retains only in-frame clones and omits some. The data contain a few hundred thousand clones, 14% of them seen just once; the ten biggest clones take up 0.015% to 0.02%. Note on this clone: Its antigen is undetermined.

Germline assignment: CDR1 SGDLS and CDR2 YYNGEE. V was cut by 5 bases and J by 10 bases, with 13 bases left in between. This CDR3 has 12 amino acids. Source material: naive CD4+ T cells from blood. This clonotype originated in a man aged 25 to 45 with type 1 diabetes. The V and J genes are TRBV9 and TRBJ2-1, with D possibly being TRBD1 (6 bases). As DNA, the CDR3 is TGTGCCAGCAGTGCACAGGGATACGAGCAGTTCTTC. Encoded protein: CASSAQGYEQFF. Full variable domain (rest looked up from reference TRBV9 and TRBJ2-1): DSGVTQTPKHLITATGQRVTLRCSPRSGDLSVYWYQQSLDQGLQFLIQYYNGEERAKGNILERFSAQQFPDLHSELNLSSLELGDSALYFCASSAQGYEQFFGPGTRLTVL.